This T cell receptor (beta chain) is from a study of blood T cells in healthy people across ages (dated by TCRdb to between 2015 and 2017). For context, the study as a whole: In model experiments, template switching captured about one uniquely barcoded TCR beta cDNA molecule for every two T cells. Age-related changes in TCR beta repertoire diversity were measured in the study by deep sequencing normalized with unique cDNA molecular identifiers. The donors were split into four age groups: young (average about 16 years), middle-aged (39), aged (over 55) and long-lived (over 80). To avoid experimental bias, donors of different ages were spread randomly across the sequencing lanes. For two donors (one aged 18 to 30 and one aged 80 or older), the study analyzed two additional independent replicas of 1 million unique cDNA reads from the same blood draw.

Overall results and qualifications from the work: Conclusive comparison of naive and antigen-experienced compartments was prevented by the profiling of bulk unsorted PBMCs. Compared with the aged group, the long-lived group had more naive CD4+ T cells, fewer expanded clones and increased TCR diversity, suggesting age selection. Observed TCR beta diversity correlated strongly with the percentage of naive T cells measured by flow cytometry. Observed TCR beta diversity per million T cells fell roughly linearly with age, and a significant reduction was already apparent by age around 39. Estimates of total diversity based on one million sequenced T cells were considered lower bounds and underestimates. Because donor CMV infection status was unknown, age-related changes in expanded clonotypes were potentially confounded.

Donors were about 36 systemically healthy Caucasian individuals from Russia aged roughly 6 to 90 years. Each donor gave 9 to 10 milliliters of peripheral blood, collected into EDTA-treated Vacutainer tubes. Ficoll-Paque density-gradient centrifugation was used to isolate PBMCs, with at least 6.5 million per sample. Total RNA was extracted from PBMCs with Trizol reagent, with at least 5.5 micrograms obtained per sample. Naive CD45RAhigh/CD27high T cell percentages were measured by flow cytometry on a PBMC aliquot from every donor. The CDR3 measures 16 amino acids from cysteine to phenylalanine. The read is trimmed to its CDR3 DNA, 48 bases read in frame from base 1. As regards this clonotype: No antigen is known for it. Qualities for individual bases were not recorded, and no much larger clone is one base off.

The library was produced with 5' RACE. The reads were generated on an Illumina HiSeq 2500. A second roughly 7 to 11 cycle PCR used a sample-barcoded 5' primer and a J-beta primer mix. A unique molecular identifier was introduced onto each TCR beta cDNA molecule by a template-switch 5' adaptor carrying 12 random nucleotides. Each sample yielded at least 3 million CDR3-containing paired-end reads. The Mint cDNA synthesis kit, primed by a TRBC-specific oligonucleotide, was used to synthesize first-strand cDNA from all RNA. After uracil-DNA glycosylase treatment, a first 18-cycle PCR used universal primers M1SS and BC2_uni_R on all cDNA. For the original study's pipeline: For normalization, 1 million high-quality reads were randomly selected from each sample, with every read carrying a distinct molecular identifier. Instead of being binned into consensus sequences, reads that shared molecular identifiers were thrown out. MiTCR, set to a Q25 quality threshold and the strictest error-elimination algorithm, was used for CDR3 identification, clonotype clustering and error correction. A nonparametric unseen species model with Euler transformation was used to estimate lower-bound total TCR beta diversity. The public reads were reprocessed in TCRdb via fastp at Q25 and MiXCR, keeping in-frame beta chains. Here each entry gathers all rows of one CDR3 protein and keeps the most common genes and DNA. These V and J calls are TCRdb output, not the study's own analysis. A total of approximately 1.5 million distinct CDR3 sequences appear in this sample, about 35% of them only once. Around 11% of the sample comes from the top ten.

This TCR came from a woman aged 25-40 years in good health. The sequencing sample was made of blood. Recombination joined TRBV21-1 with TRBJ2-7; the D segment call TRBD2 is taken from the table without a DNA check. TRBV21-1 is noted as a pseudogene. The CDR3 corresponds to CASSKVGGVTSYEQYF. The sequenced DNA is TGTGCCAGCAGCAAAGTTGGCGGGGTTACTTCCTACGAGCAGTACTTC.